The present T cell receptor (beta chain) was sequenced within a study of T cells in tuberculosis. Study as a whole: IGRA-negative adolescents, IGRA-positive adolescents with latent tuberculosis and adults with active tuberculosis formed this South African cohort.

Indicated time point: new active TB diagnosis, blood taken before or within 7 days of starting treatment. Included patients were adults of at least 18, HIV-seronegative, South African. CDR3 length: 13 residues. Per germline, CDR1 SGHRS and CDR2 YFSETQ. Trimming pared 4 bases from V and 1 base from J, leaving 8 bases between. Broader study findings: Using the GMM-specific repertoire gave around 90% accuracy versus roughly 70% with motifs. Active tuberculosis alpha repertoires lay closer to GMM-specific TCRs than controls'.

Method: immunoSEQ multiplex PCR; TCRdb's copy keeps in-frame clones and lacks some. The sample shows about 34,000 clones, roughly 93% of them seen only once. Note on this clone: Its target is not known.

The clonotype was recovered from an adult with tuberculosis. The sequencing used PBMCs, collected at tuberculosis diagnosis. The chain combines TRBV5-1 with TRBJ2-5; D unclear. CDR3 sequence (DNA): TGCGCCAGCAGCCTCCCCCTCCAAGAGACCCAGTACTTC. It yields the protein CASSLPLQETQYF.